The following is a T cell receptor (beta chain) sequence with its context. This entry comes from a study of OX40 agonist ivuxolimab in advanced cancers. Germline V gene lookup returns CDR1 MNHNS and CDR2 SASEGT. V lost 1 base and J 4 bases, leaving 5 bases between the germline ends. CDR3 length: 12 amino acids. Clones were sequenced by immunoSEQ multiplex PCR, and TCRdb holds only the in-frame ones, with some missing. The profile shows nearly 60,000 clones, roughly four fifths of them singletons. Specimen: CD4+ or CD8+ T cells sorted from blood, collected in a trial of the OX40 agonist ivuxolimab. The chain uses TRBV6-1 and TRBJ2-7, with unresolved D. The TCR originated in an adult with an advanced solid tumor such as melanoma, head and neck, liver or kidney cancer. The CDR3 sequence is CASSEVGYEQYF. The CDR3 DNA sequence: TGTGCCAGCAGTGAAGTCGGATACGAGCAGTACTTC.